This T cell receptor (beta chain) was sequenced in a study of T cells in Graves' hyperthyroidism and ophthalmopathy. TCR beta CDR3 regions were amplified from RNA transcripts. HTBI primers were used for first-round RT-PCR of the TCR CDR3. TCRdb recomputed calls from the multiplex PCR reads with MiXCR, one row per CDR3 protein. The sample carries some 760,000 distinct CDR3 sequences, approximately 15% recorded once. Findings of the study overall: A model using 13 V-J features told ophthalmopathy apart from stable hyperthyroidism.

In regard to this clonotype: The antigen remains undetermined.

This clonotype originated in a young woman with Graves' hyperthyroidism. Sample: blood.

CDR3 region: CASSPALGAFF. As DNA, the CDR3 is TGTGCCAGCAGCCCCGCCCTTGGAGCTTTCTTT. This rearrangement joins TRBV12-3 or TRBV12-4 to TRBJ1-1; D is undetermined. This CDR3 region has 11 residues. Deletions cut 6 bases from V and 10 bases from J, with 12 bases between.